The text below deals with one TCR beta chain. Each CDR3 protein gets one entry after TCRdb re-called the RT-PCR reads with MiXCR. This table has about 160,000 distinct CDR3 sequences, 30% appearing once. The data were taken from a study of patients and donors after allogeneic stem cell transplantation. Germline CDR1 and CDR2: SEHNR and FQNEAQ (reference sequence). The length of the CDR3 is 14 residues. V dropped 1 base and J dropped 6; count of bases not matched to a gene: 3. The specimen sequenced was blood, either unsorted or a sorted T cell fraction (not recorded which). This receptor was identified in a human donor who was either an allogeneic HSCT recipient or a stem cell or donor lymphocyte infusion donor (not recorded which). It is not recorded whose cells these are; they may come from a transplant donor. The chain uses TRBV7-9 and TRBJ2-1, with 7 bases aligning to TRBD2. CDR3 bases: TGTGCCAGCAGCTTAGGCGGGAGCGGCAATGAGCAGTTCTTC. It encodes CASSLGGSGNEQFF.